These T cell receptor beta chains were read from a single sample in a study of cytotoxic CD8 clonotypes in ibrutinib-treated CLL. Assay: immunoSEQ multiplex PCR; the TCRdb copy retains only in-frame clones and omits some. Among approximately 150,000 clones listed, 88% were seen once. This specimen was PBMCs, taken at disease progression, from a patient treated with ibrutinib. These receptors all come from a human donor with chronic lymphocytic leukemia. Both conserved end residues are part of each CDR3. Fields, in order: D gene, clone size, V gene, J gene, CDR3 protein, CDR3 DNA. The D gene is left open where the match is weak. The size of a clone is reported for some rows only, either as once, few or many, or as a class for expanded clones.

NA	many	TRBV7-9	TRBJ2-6	CASSLDRSGANVLTF	TGTGCCAGCAGCTTAGACCGCTCTGGGGCCAACGTCCTGACTTTC
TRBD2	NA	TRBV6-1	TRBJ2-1	CASRETWDYLSYNEQFF	TGTGCCAGCAGGGAAACCTGGGACTATCTCTCCTACAATGAGCAGTTCTTC
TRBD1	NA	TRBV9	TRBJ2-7	CASSATGDNEQYF	TGTGCCAGCAGCGCGACAGGGGACAACGAGCAGTACTTC
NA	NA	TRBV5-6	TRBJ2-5	CASSLPGPRETQYF	TGTGCCAGCAGCTTGCCCGGTCCCCGGGAGACCCAGTACTTC
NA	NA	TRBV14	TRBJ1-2	CASSQVGLTYGYTF	TGTGCCAGCAGCCAAGTAGGGCTAACTTATGGCTACACCTTC
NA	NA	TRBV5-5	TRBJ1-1	CASSFSGNTEAFF	TGTGCCAGCAGCTTTTCAGGGAACACTGAAGCTTTCTTT
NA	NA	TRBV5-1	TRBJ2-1	CASYVDLPSGEQFF	TGCGCCAGTTACGTAGATCTCCCATCCGGCGAGCAGTTCTTC
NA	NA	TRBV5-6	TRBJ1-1	CASSRDLGTEAFF	TGTGCCAGCAGTCGGGACCTTGGCACTGAAGCTTTCTTT
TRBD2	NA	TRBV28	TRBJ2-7	CASSLPGGTRTPYEQYF	TGTGCCAGCAGTCTCCCCGGGGGGACTAGGACCCCCTACGAGCAGTACTTC
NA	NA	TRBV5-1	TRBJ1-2	CASSSVGQVYGYTF	TGCGCCAGCAGCTCGGTAGGGCAGGTCTATGGCTACACCTTC
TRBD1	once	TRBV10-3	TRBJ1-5	CAISETDRVVNQPQHF	TGTGCCATCAGTGAGACCGACAGGGTAGTCAATCAGCCCCAGCATTTT
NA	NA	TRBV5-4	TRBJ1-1	CASSFSVGNTEAFF	TGTGCCAGCAGCTTCAGCGTTGGAAACACTGAAGCTTTCTTT
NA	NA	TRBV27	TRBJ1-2	CASSSHLSSAGIFYGYTF	TGTGCCAGCAGTTCCCACCTTTCATCTGCCGGAATTTTTTATGGCTACACCTTC
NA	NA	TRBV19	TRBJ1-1	CASSPVSGEAFF	TGTGCCAGTAGTCCCGTATCGGGTGAAGCTTTCTTT
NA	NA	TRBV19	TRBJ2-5	CASSFINQETQYF	TGTGCCAGTAGTTTTATTAACCAAGAGACCCAGTACTTC
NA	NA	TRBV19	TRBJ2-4	CASSPPHTTGAKNIQYF	TGTGCCAGTAGTCCACCCCATACCACAGGGGCCAAAAACATTCAGTACTTC